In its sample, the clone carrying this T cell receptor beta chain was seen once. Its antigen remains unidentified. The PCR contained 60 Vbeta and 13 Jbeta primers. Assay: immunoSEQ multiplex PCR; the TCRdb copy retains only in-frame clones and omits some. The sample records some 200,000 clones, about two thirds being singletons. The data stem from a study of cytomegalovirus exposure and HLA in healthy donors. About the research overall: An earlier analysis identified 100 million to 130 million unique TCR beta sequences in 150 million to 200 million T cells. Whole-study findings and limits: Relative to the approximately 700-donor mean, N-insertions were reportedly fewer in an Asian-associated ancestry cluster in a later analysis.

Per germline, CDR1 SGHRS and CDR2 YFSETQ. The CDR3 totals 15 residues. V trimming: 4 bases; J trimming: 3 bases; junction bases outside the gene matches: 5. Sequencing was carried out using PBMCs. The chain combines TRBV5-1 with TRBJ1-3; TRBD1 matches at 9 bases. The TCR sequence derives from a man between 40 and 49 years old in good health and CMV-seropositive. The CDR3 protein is CASSPRTGDGNTIYF. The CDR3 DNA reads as TGCGCCAGCAGCCCGCGGACAGGGGATGGAAACACCATATATTTT.